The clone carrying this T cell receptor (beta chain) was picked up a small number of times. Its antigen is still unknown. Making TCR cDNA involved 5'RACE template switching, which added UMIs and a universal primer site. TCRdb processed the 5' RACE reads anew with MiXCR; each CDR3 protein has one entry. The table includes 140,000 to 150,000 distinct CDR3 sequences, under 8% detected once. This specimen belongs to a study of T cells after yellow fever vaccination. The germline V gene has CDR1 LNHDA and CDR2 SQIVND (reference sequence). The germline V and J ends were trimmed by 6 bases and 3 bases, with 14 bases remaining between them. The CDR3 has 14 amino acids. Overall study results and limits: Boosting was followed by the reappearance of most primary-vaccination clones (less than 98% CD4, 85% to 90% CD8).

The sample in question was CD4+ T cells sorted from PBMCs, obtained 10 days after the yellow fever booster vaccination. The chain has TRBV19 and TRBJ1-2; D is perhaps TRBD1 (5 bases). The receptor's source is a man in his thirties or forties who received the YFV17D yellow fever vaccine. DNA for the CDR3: TGTGCCAGTAGCGGACGGGACCGCGACTATGGCTACACCTTC. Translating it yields CASSGRDRDYGYTF.